This is a list of T cell receptor beta chains from one sample in a study of blood T cell repertoires in COVID-19. Assay: immunoSEQ multiplex PCR; the TCRdb copy retains only in-frame clones and omits some. The sample shows 200,000 to 250,000 clones, approximately 90% of them seen only once. Material for sequencing was peripheral blood. The receptors derive from a man between 60 and 75 years old with COVID-19, enrolled during active disease. The CDR3 runs from the conserved cysteine through the conserved F or W. The D gene is left open where the match is weak. A row's size may be missing; if present it is once, few, many or a size class.

size: -
V: TRBV20-1
J: TRBJ2-1
D: -
CDR3: CSASRRTGYNEQFF
DNA: TGCAGTGCTAGTCGACGTACGGGCTACAATGAGCAGTTCTTC

size: -
V: TRBV19
J: TRBJ2-1
D: -
CDR3: CASSIELADDNEQFF
DNA: TGTGCCAGTAGTATAGAACTAGCAGATGACAATGAGCAGTTCTTC

size: -
V: TRBV11-2
J: TRBJ2-5
D: -
CDR3: CASSLAGQTYQETQYF
DNA: TGTGCCAGCAGCTTAGCTGGACAGACGTACCAAGAGACCCAGTACTTC

size: -
V: TRBV19
J: TRBJ2-1
D: -
CDR3: CASSMAARGRYNEQFF
DNA: TGTGCCAGTAGTATGGCTGCCCGGGGTCGCTACAATGAGCAGTTCTTC

size: -
V: TRBV3-1/TRBV3-2
J: TRBJ1-5
D: -
CDR3: CASSPGGNQPQHF
DNA: TGTGCCAGCAGCCCAGGGGGCAATCAGCCCCAGCATTTT

size: -
V: TRBV5-1
J: TRBJ2-7
D: TRBD2
CDR3: CASSPLAGSSYEQYF
DNA: TGCGCCAGCAGTCCTCTAGCGGGGAGCTCCTACGAGCAGTACTTC

size: -
V: TRBV11-2
J: TRBJ1-5
D: -
CDR3: CASSLEAGVKPQHF
DNA: TGTGCCAGCAGCTTAGAGGCAGGGGTCAAGCCCCAGCATTTT

size: -
V: TRBV24-1
J: TRBJ2-7
D: -
CDR3: CATSDSRLGYEQYF
DNA: TGTGCCACCAGTGACTCCAGACTGGGCTACGAGCAGTACTTC

size: -
V: TRBV18
J: TRBJ1-2
D: TRBD1
CDR3: CASSPADLGTDHTF
DNA: TGTGCCAGCTCACCAGCAGATCTAGGGACAGACCACACCTTC

size: -
V: TRBV10-3
J: TRBJ2-1
D: TRBD2
CDR3: CAISDGSGKQFF
DNA: TGTGCCATCAGTGACGGGAGCGGGAAGCAGTTCTTC

size: -
V: TRBV11-2
J: TRBJ2-7
D: -
CDR3: CASSQRGHLAYEQYF
DNA: TGTGCCAGCAGCCAGAGGGGACATTTAGCCTACGAGCAGTACTTC

size: -
V: TRBV7-8
J: TRBJ2-7
D: -
CDR3: CASSGGARGPYEQYF
DNA: TGTGCCAGCAGCGGCGGGGCACGGGGCCCCTACGAGCAGTACTTC

size: -
V: TRBV9
J: TRBJ1-3
D: -
CDR3: CASSVHQTDTGNTIYF
DNA: TGTGCCAGCAGCGTACACCAGACAGATACTGGAAACACCATATATTTT

size: -
V: TRBV19
J: TRBJ1-5
D: TRBD1
CDR3: CASIGTGARLNQPQHF
DNA: TGTGCCAGTATCGGGACAGGGGCGCGGTTGAATCAGCCCCAGCATTTT

size: -
V: TRBV3-1/TRBV3-2
J: TRBJ1-1
D: TRBD1
CDR3: CASRDRGNTEAFF
DNA: TGTGCCAGCAGGGACAGGGGCAACACTGAAGCTTTCTTT

size: -
V: TRBV24-1
J: TRBJ2-3
D: -
CDR3: CATSPGSEDTQYF
DNA: TGTGCCACCAGTCCCGGGAGCGAAGATACGCAGTATTTT

size: -
V: TRBV28
J: TRBJ2-5
D: TRBD1
CDR3: CASKDLTGTGETQYF
DNA: TGTGCCAGCAAGGACTTGACAGGGACGGGAGAGACCCAGTACTTC

size: -
V: TRBV18
J: TRBJ2-3
D: -
CDR3: CASSPLREPDTQYF
DNA: TGTGCCAGCTCACCACTACGGGAACCAGATACGCAGTATTTT

size: -
V: TRBV11-2
J: TRBJ2-3
D: TRBD2
CDR3: CASSLSWLAGAPGYF
DNA: TGTGCCAGCAGCTTATCGTGGCTAGCGGGGGCGCCGGGGTATTTT

size: -
V: TRBV7-2
J: TRBJ2-2
D: -
CDR3: CASSLRGITGELFF
DNA: TGTGCCAGCAGCTTACGGGGGATCACCGGGGAGCTGTTTTTT

size: -
V: TRBV25-1
J: TRBJ1-2
D: -
CDR3: CASSAPSRSPGTNYGYTF
DNA: TGTGCCAGCAGTGCCCCCTCCCGATCGCCAGGGACTAACTATGGCTACACCTTC

size: -
V: TRBV11-1
J: TRBJ1-1
D: -
CDR3: CASSLRGSNTEAFF
DNA: TGTGCCAGCAGCCTCAGAGGGTCGAACACTGAAGCTTTCTTT

size: -
V: TRBV2
J: TRBJ2-2
D: TRBD2
CDR3: CARTSGGNTGELFF
DNA: TGTGCCAGGACTAGCGGAGGGAACACCGGGGAGCTGTTTTTT

size: few
V: TRBV4-2
J: TRBJ1-2
D: -
CDR3: CASSQVQTNYGYTF
DNA: TGTGCCAGCAGCCAAGTCCAGACTAACTATGGCTACACCTTC

size: -
V: TRBV19
J: TRBJ1-5
D: -
CDR3: CASRPRTGNQPQHF
DNA: TGTGCCAGTAGGCCGAGGACAGGCAATCAGCCCCAGCATTTT

size: -
V: TRBV21-1
J: TRBJ2-5
D: -
CDR3: CASSRPWGPRQPQYF
DNA: TGTGCCAGCAGCAGACCCTGGGGGCCCCGCCAGCCCCAGTACTTC

size: -
V: TRBV9
J: TRBJ2-7
D: TRBD2
CDR3: CASSVGGSGSLEQYF
DNA: TGTGCCAGCAGCGTAGGTGGTAGCGGGAGTCTCGAGCAGTACTTC

size: -
V: TRBV5-1
J: TRBJ2-7
D: TRBD2
CDR3: CASSLDTGTSSTHEQYF
DNA: TGCGCCAGCAGCTTGGACACCGGGACTAGCTCAACCCACGAGCAGTACTTC

size: -
V: TRBV19
J: TRBJ2-4
D: -
CDR3: CASSVGTRLAKNIQYF
DNA: TGTGCCAGTAGTGTGGGGACTCGATTAGCCAAAAACATTCAGTACTTC

size: -
V: TRBV27
J: TRBJ2-7
D: -
CDR3: CASSLSGGGEQYF
DNA: TGTGCCAGCAGTTTATCCGGCGGTGGCGAGCAGTACTTC

size: -
V: TRBV5-4
J: TRBJ2-2
D: -
CDR3: CASSFGGGLTGELFF
DNA: TGTGCCAGCAGCTTTGGCGGGGGCCTCACCGGGGAGCTGTTTTTT

size: -
V: TRBV7-9
J: TRBJ1-1
D: -
CDR3: CASSYTGRRGTEAFF
DNA: TGTGCCAGCAGCTATACAGGGAGAAGAGGCACTGAAGCTTTCTTT

size: -
V: TRBV6-1
J: TRBJ2-7
D: TRBD2
CDR3: CASSEKGLVHEQYF
DNA: TGTGCCAGCAGTGAAAAAGGACTAGTGCACGAGCAGTACTTC

size: few
V: TRBV7-3
J: TRBJ2-1
D: TRBD1
CDR3: CASSPGQGSYNEQFF
DNA: TGTGCCAGCAGCCCGGGACAGGGTTCCTACAATGAGCAGTTCTTC

size: -
V: TRBV7-8
J: TRBJ1-6
D: -
CDR3: CASSLDGGSNSPLHF
DNA: TGTGCCAGCAGCTTGGACGGGGGGTCTAATTCACCCCTCCACTTT

size: -
V: TRBV4-1
J: TRBJ2-2
D: -
CDR3: CASSSRGDANTGELFF
DNA: TGCGCCAGCAGCTCCCGGGGAGACGCGAACACCGGGGAGCTGTTTTTT

size: few
V: TRBV12-3/TRBV12-4
J: TRBJ2-7
D: TRBD1
CDR3: CASSRDRGHEQYF
DNA: TGTGCCAGCAGTCGGGACAGGGGCCACGAGCAGTACTTC

size: -
V: TRBV11-3
J: TRBJ2-7
D: -
CDR3: CASSFGQGRQSHEQYF
DNA: TGTGCCAGCAGCTTTGGGCAGGGGCGCCAAAGCCACGAGCAGTACTTC

size: -
V: TRBV28
J: TRBJ2-7
D: TRBD2
CDR3: CAAGGQGNYEQYF
DNA: TGTGCCGCGGGGGGGCAGGGGAACTACGAGCAGTACTTC

size: -
V: TRBV9
J: TRBJ2-5
D: -
CDR3: CASSVPALRGTQYF
DNA: TGTGCCAGCAGCGTTCCGGCGTTGCGGGGGACCCAGTACTTC

size: -
V: TRBV6-5
J: TRBJ1-2
D: -
CDR3: CASSYSGRPSYGYTF
DNA: TGTGCCAGCAGTTACTCGGGGAGACCATCGTATGGCTACACCTTC

size: -
V: TRBV5-4
J: TRBJ2-7
D: TRBD2
CDR3: CASSPGLAGGGEAYEQYF
DNA: TGTGCCAGCAGCCCGGGACTAGCGGGAGGTGGGGAGGCCTACGAGCAGTACTTC

size: -
V: TRBV14
J: TRBJ1-2
D: -
CDR3: CASSHLTGWNYGYTF
DNA: TGTGCCAGCAGCCACCTGACAGGATGGAACTATGGCTACACCTTC

size: -
V: TRBV28
J: TRBJ1-6
D: -
CDR3: CASLPGGGETPLHF
DNA: TGTGCCAGCCTTCCGGGCGGGGGGGAGACACCCCTCCACTTT

size: -
V: TRBV4-3
J: TRBJ2-4
D: TRBD2
CDR3: CASSPRTSGNIQYF
DNA: TGCGCCAGCAGCCCCCGGACTAGCGGGAACATTCAGTACTTC

size: -
V: TRBV5-1
J: TRBJ2-1
D: -
CDR3: CASSLDPGIHEQFF
DNA: TGCGCCAGCAGCTTGGATCCAGGGATTCATGAGCAGTTCTTC

size: -
V: TRBV25-1
J: TRBJ1-1
D: TRBD1
CDR3: CASSDSDRADTEAFF
DNA: TGTGCCAGCAGTGATTCAGACAGGGCGGACACTGAAGCTTTCTTT

size: -
V: TRBV7-2
J: TRBJ2-7
D: TRBD2
CDR3: CASSGTSGTSYEQYF
DNA: TGTGCCAGCAGCGGTACTAGCGGGACCTCCTACGAGCAGTACTTC

size: -
V: TRBV2
J: TRBJ1-1
D: TRBD1
CDR3: CASRGDRGDTEAFF
DNA: TGTGCCAGCAGGGGGGACAGGGGAGATACTGAAGCTTTCTTT

size: -
V: TRBV24-1
J: TRBJ2-2
D: TRBD1
CDR3: CATRGQGASGELFF
DNA: TGTGCCACCAGGGGACAGGGGGCTTCCGGGGAGCTGTTTTTT

size: -
V: TRBV5-1
J: TRBJ1-5
D: -
CDR3: CASSTDIGQPQHF
DNA: TGCGCCAGCAGCACGGACATCGGGCAGCCCCAGCATTTT

size: -
V: TRBV10-2
J: TRBJ2-3
D: -
CDR3: CASSERTSTDTQYF
DNA: TGCGCCAGCAGTGAAAGGACTAGCACAGATACGCAGTATTTT

size: -
V: TRBV5-1
J: TRBJ2-5
D: TRBD2
CDR3: CASSSGGPYQETQYF
DNA: TGCGCCAGCAGTAGCGGGGGGCCGTACCAAGAGACCCAGTACTTC

size: -
V: TRBV18
J: TRBJ1-3
D: -
CDR3: CASSPTGGGSGNTIYF
DNA: TGTGCCAGCTCACCCACCGGGGGGGGCTCTGGAAACACCATATATTTT

size: -
V: TRBV6-6
J: TRBJ2-3
D: TRBD2
CDR3: CASSRGGGAYPGADTQYF
DNA: TGTGCCAGCAGTCGGGGGGGAGGCGCATACCCCGGGGCAGATACGCAGTATTTT